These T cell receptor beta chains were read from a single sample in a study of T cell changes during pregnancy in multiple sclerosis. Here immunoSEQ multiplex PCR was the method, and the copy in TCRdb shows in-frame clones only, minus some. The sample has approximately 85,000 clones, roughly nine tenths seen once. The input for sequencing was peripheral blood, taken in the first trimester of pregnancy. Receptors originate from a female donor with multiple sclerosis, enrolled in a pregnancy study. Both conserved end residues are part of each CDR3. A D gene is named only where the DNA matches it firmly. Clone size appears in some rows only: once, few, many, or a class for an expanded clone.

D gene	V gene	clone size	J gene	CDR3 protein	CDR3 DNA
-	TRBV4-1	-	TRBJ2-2	CASSQRSGFNGELFF	TGCGCCAGCAGCCAGAGATCAGGGTTTAACGGGGAGCTGTTTTTT
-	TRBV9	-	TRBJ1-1	CASSVSGRFEKAFF	TGTGCCAGCAGCGTTTCAGGTCGGTTCGAAAAAGCTTTCTTT
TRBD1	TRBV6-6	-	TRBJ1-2	CASSHRGGGYTF	TGTGCCAGCAGCCACAGGGGAGGCGGCTACACCTTC
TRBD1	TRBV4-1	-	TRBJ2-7	CASSTRRQGAIYEQYF	TGCGCCAGCAGCACCAGGCGACAGGGGGCAATCTACGAGCAGTACTTC
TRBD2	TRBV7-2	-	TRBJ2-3	CASSWGTITDTQYF	TGTGCCAGCAGCTGGGGGACTATCACAGATACGCAGTATTTT
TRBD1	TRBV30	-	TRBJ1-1	CAWTEDRENEAFF	TGTGCCTGGACCGAGGACAGGGAAAATGAAGCTTTCTTT
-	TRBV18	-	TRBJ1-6	CASSPGANSPLHF	TGTGCCAGCTCACCAGGGGCCAATTCACCCCTCCACTTT
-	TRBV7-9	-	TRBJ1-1	CASSSTVNTEAFF	TGTGCCAGCAGCTCGACAGTGAACACTGAAGCTTTCTTT
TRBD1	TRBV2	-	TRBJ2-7	CASSERTGSYYEQYF	TGTGCCAGCAGCGAACGGACAGGGAGTTACTACGAGCAGTACTTC
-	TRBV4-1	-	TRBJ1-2	CASSQEEGPYGYTF	TGCGCCAGCAGCCAAGAGGAGGGTCCGTATGGCTACACCTTC
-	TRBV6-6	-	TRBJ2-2	CASSAPNRDGRELFF	TGTGCCAGCAGTGCCCCGAACAGGGATGGCCGGGAGCTGTTTTTT
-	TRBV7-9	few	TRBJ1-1	CASSLAGSSTEAFF	TGTGCCAGCAGCTTAGCGGGGAGCTCCACTGAAGCTTTCTTT
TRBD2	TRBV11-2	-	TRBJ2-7	CASSLRLADSYEQYF	TGTGCCAGCAGCTTACGGCTAGCGGACTCCTACGAGCAGTACTTC
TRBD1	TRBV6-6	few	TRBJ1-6	CASSYRDRGGSPLHF	TGTGCCAGCAGTTACAGGGACAGGGGCGGGTCACCCCTCCACTTT
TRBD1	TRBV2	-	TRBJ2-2	CASRGDSSAGELFF	TGTGCCAGCAGGGGGGACAGCTCGGCCGGGGAGCTGTTTTTT
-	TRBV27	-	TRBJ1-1	CASSSLTQGMNTEAFF	TGTGCCAGCAGTTCCTTGACACAGGGAATGAACACTGAAGCTTTCTTT
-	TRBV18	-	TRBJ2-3	CASSVRGSRVDTDTQYF	TGTGCCAGCTCAGTTCGCGGTAGCAGGGTCGACACAGATACGCAGTATTTT
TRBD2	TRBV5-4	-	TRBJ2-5	CASSPGTSGGQETQYF	TGTGCCAGCAGCCCCGGGACTAGCGGGGGGCAAGAGACCCAGTACTTC
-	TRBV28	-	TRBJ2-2	CASSLGGNTGELFF	TGTGCCAGCAGTTTGGGGGGTAACACCGGGGAGCTGTTTTTT
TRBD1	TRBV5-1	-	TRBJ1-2	CASSVTGDGYTF	TGCGCCAGCAGCGTAACAGGGGATGGCTACACCTTC
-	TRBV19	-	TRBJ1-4	CASRDIATNEKLFF	TGTGCCAGTAGAGACATAGCAACTAATGAAAAACTGTTTTTT
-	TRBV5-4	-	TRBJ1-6	CASSLAAGGQSSPLHF	TGTGCCAGCAGTTTGGCGGCGGGGGGGCAATCTTCACCCCTCCACTTT
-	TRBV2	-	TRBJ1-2	CASRSAAGEIYGYTF	TGTGCCAGCAGGAGCGCTGCAGGGGAAATCTATGGCTACACCTTC
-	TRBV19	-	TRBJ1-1	CASSLTAQSYRTEAFF	TGTGCCAGTAGCTTAACCGCACAGAGTTATAGAACTGAAGCTTTCTTT
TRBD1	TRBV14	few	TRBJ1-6	CASSQKGQGGSPLHF	TGTGCCAGCAGCCAAAAGGGACAGGGGGGTTCACCCCTCCACTTT
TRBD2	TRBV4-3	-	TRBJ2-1	CASSQGRGGQRSNEQFF	TGCGCCAGCAGCCAAGGGCGGGGGGGCCAGAGGTCAAATGAGCAGTTCTTC
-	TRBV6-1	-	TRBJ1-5	CASSEAAGPFQPQHF	TGTGCCAGCAGTGAAGCGGCAGGGCCTTTCCAGCCCCAGCATTTT
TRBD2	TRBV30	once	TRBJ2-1	CAWTRGGAGEQFF	TGTGCCTGGACACGCGGGGGGGCCGGTGAGCAGTTCTTC
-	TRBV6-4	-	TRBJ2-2	CASSDTPSLDTGELFF	TGTGCCAGCAGTGACACACCTAGTCTGGACACCGGGGAGCTGTTTTTT
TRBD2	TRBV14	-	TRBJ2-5	CASSQFLAGVGETQYF	TGTGCCAGCAGCCAATTCCTAGCGGGAGTCGGGGAGACCCAGTACTTC
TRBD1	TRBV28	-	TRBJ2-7	CASTPRGQGPSYEQYF	TGTGCCAGCACACCAAGAGGACAGGGGCCCTCCTACGAGCAGTACTTC
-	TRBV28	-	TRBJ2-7	CASSSRTFRDF	TGTGCCAGCAGTTCCCGGACCTTCAGGGACTTC
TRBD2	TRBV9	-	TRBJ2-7	CASSVATGTSGKAYEQYF	TGTGCCAGCAGCGTAGCTACCGGGACTAGCGGGAAAGCCTACGAGCAGTACTTC
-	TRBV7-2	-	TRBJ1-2	CASSHLGGGYTF	TGTGCCAGCAGCCACCTGGGGGGTGGCTACACCTTC
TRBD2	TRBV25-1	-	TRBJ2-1	CASQTGGSSYNEQFF	TGTGCCAGCCAGACGGGCGGGAGCTCCTACAATGAGCAGTTCTTC
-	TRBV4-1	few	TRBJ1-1	CASSQAQVNTEAFF	TGCGCCAGCAGCCAAGCTCAGGTAAACACTGAAGCTTTCTTT
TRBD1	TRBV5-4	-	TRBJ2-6	CASSPRDRGISGANVLTF	TGTGCCAGCAGCCCGCGGGACAGGGGCATCTCTGGGGCCAACGTCCTGACTTTC
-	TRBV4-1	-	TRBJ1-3	CASSQFDRTYSGNTIYF	TGCGCCAGCAGCCAGTTCGACAGGACCTACTCTGGAAACACCATATATTTT
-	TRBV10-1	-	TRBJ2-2	CARENPRGGELFF	TGCGCCAGAGAAAACCCCCGGGGCGGGGAGCTGTTTTTT
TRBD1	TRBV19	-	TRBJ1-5	CASSGGTGVFQPQHF	TGTGCCAGTAGTGGGGGGACAGGGGTATTTCAGCCCCAGCATTTT
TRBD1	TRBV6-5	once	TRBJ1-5	CASRPDRGSQPQHF	TGTGCCAGCAGGCCGGACAGGGGGTCCCAGCCCCAGCATTTT